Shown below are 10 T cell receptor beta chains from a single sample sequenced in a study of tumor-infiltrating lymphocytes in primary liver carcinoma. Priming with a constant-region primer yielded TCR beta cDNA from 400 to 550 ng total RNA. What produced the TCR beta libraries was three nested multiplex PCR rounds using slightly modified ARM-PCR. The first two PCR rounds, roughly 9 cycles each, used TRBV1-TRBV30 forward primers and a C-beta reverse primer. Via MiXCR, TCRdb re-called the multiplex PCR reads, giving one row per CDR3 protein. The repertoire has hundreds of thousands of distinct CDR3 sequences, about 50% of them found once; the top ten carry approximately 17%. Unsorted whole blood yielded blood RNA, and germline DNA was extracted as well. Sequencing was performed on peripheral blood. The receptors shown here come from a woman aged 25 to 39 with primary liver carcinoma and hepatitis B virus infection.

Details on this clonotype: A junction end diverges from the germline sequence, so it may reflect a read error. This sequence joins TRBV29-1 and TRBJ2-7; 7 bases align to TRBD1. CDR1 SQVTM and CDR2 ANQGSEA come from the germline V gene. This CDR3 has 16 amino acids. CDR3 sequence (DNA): TGTAGCGTTGAGGTGAAAGGGGGCAAATTCTCCTACGAGCAGTACTTC. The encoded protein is CSVEVKGGKFSYEQYF.

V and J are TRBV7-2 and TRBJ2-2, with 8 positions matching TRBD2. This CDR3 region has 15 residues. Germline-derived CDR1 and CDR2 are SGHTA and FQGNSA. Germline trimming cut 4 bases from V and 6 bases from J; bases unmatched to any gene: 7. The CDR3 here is CASSSGPAGAGELFF. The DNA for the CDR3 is TGTGCCAGCAGCTCCGGACCAGCGGGAGCCGGGGAGCTGTTTTTT.

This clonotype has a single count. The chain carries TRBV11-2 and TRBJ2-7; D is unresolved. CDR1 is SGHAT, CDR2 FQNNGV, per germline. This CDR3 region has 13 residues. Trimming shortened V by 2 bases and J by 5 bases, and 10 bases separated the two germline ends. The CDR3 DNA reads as TGTGCCAGCAGCTTAAACTCCATCCACGAGCAGTACTTC. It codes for CASSLNSIHEQYF. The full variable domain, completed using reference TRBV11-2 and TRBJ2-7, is EAGVAQSPRYKIIEKRQSVAFWCNPISGHATLYWYQQILGQGPKLLIQFQNNGVVDDSQLPKDRFSAERLKGVDSTLKIQPAKLEDSAVYLCASSLNSIHEQYFGPGTRLTVT.

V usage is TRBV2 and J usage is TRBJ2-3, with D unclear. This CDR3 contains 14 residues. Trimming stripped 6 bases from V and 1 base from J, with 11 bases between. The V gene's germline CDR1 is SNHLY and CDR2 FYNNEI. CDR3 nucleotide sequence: TGTGCCAGCAGGTCCGGTGTACGCACAGATACGCAGTATTTT. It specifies CASRSGVRTDTQYF.

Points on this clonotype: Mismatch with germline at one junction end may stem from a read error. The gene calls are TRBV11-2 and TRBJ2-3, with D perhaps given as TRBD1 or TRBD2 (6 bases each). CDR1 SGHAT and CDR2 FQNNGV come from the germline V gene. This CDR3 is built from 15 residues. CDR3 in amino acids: CTSSLGGRGDDTQYF. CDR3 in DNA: TGTACCAGCAGCTTAGGCGGTAGGGGGGACGATACGCAGTATTTT.

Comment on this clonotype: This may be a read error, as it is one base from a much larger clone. As DNA, the CDR3 is TGCAGCGTAGGAGGAACAGGGGACCTTTACGAGCAGTACTTC. It specifies CSVGGTGDLYEQYF. The chain employs TRBV29-1 and TRBJ2-7, with 7 positions matching TRBD1. The trim removed 6 bases at V and 4 bases at J, leaving 12 bases unmatched. From germline, CDR1 is SQVTM and CDR2 ANQGSEA. CDR3 length: 14 amino acids.

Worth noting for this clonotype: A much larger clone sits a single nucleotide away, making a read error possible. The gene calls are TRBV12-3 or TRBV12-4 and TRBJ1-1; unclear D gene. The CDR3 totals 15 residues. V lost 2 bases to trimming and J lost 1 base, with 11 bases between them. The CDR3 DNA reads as TGTGCCAGCAGTTTAAGAGGGCTGGGGAACACTGAAGCTTTCTTT. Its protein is CASSLRGLGNTEAFF.

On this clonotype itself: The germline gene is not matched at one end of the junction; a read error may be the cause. The CDR3 DNA reads as TGTACCAGCACCTTAGGTGTGACAGGGGGCCAAGGGGAGCTGTTTTTT. Its translation is CTSTLGVTGGQGELFF. The chain has TRBV11-2 and TRBJ2-2; 10 nucleotides line up with TRBD1. Germline CDR1 is SGHAT and CDR2 is FQNNGV. The CDR3 is made up of 16 amino acids.

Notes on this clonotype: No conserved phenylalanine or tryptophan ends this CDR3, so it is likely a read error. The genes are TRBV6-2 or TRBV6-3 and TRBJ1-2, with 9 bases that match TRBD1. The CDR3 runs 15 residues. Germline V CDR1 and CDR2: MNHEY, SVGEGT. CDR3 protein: CTSSLPGQGNYGYTL. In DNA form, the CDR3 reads TGTACCAGCAGCCTCCCGGGACAGGGTAACTATGGCTACACCTTA.

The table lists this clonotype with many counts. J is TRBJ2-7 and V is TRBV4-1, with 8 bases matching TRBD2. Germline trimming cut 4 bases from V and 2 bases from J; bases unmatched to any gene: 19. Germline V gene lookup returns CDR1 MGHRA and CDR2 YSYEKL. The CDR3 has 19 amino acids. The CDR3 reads CASSLRTDSGNGPTYEQYF. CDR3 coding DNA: TGCGCCAGCAGCCTTAGGACAGATAGCGGGAACGGTCCTACCTACGAGCAGTACTTC.